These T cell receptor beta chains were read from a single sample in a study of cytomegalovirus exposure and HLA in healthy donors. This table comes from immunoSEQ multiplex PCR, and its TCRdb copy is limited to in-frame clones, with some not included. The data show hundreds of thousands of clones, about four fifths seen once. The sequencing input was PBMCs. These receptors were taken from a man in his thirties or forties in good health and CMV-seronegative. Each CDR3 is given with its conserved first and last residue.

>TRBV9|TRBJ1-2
CASSVGGTNYGYTF
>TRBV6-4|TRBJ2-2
CASSDSSQGDTGELFF
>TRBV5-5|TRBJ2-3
CASIRGAGTDTQYF
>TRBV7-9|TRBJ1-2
CASSYELYGYTF
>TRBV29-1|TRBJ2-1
CSVEEPWFGTGSYNEQFF
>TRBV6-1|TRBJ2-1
CATDRGYNEQFF
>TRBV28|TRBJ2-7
CASSASRGTGNYEQYF
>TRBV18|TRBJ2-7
CASSPGAYERYF
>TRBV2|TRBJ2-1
CASSEGQVPNNEQFF
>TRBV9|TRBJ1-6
CASSVGMSVDRGNSPLHF
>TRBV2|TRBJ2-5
CASSGAEETQYF
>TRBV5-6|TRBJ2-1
CASSPPQVSSYNEQFF
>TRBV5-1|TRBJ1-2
CASSRDRGLFTF
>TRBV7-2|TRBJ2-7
CASSLLGLAGEQYF
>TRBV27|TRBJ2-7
CASSFVGVSGGSYEQYF
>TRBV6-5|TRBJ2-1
CASSSSGSSYNEQFF
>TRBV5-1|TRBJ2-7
CASSPRDSFNEQYF
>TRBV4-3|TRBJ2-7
CASSPRGGSYEQYF
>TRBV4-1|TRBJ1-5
CASSQAPPTGPYSPRNQPQHF
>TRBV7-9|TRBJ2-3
CASSRQGGFTTDTQYF
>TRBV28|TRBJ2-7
CASSPPDRFPTQQYF
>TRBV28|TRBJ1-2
CASTGRDPPNYGYTF
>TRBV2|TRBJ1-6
CASRQGKSPLHF
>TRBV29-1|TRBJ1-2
CSVAAGGKRYYGYTF
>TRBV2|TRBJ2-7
CASSEVRQGEYF
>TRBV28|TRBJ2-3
CASLGSGSTDTQYF
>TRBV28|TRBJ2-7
CASSFYTYEQYF
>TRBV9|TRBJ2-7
CASSASSGVSYEQYF
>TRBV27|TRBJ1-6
CASKKGQGHSPLHF
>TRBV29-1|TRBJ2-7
CSVDIRVGGDKQYF
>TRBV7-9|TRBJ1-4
CASSGRQADFNEKLFF
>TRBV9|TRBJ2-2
CASSVGTSGVWDTGELFF
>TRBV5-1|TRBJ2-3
CASSAGLQSTDTQYF
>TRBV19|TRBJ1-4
CASLETETNEKLFF
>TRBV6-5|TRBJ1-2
CASSNSAGGYTF
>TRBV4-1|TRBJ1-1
CASRGTLRNTEAFF
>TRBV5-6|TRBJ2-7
CASSLVGGSYEQYF
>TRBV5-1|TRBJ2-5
CASSVGYQETQYF
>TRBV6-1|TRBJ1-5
CASKGVVSNQPQHF
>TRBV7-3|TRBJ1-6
CASSSLPDRGLGSPLHF
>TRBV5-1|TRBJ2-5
CASANRWGGETQYF
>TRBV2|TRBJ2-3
CASSGGEVKYF
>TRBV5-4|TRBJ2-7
CASSLGSGSSSYEQYF
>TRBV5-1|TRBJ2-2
CASSRGTGGTGELFF
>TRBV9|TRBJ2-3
CASSVRRADTQYF
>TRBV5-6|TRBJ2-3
CASSLSLARDTQYF
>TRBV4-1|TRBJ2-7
CASSQVFQGRIYEQYF
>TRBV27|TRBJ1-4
CASSLSGTGQRGKLFF
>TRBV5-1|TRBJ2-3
CASSLAGSGGTPDTQYF
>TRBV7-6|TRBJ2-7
CASSFLESYEQYF
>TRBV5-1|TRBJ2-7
CASSFRDRGTYEQYF
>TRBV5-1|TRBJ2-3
CASSKSPGQGDTQYF
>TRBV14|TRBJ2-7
CASSFFGIPEQYF
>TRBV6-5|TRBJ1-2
CASSARATGKGGYTF
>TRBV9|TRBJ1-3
CASSVGGQSSGNTIYF
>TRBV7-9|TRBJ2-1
CASSSGTGGHNEQFF
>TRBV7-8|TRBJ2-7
CASSQVTSEQYF
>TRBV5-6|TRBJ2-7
CASSLGQVKGVEQYF
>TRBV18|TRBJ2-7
CASSPLRTGGSSYEQYF